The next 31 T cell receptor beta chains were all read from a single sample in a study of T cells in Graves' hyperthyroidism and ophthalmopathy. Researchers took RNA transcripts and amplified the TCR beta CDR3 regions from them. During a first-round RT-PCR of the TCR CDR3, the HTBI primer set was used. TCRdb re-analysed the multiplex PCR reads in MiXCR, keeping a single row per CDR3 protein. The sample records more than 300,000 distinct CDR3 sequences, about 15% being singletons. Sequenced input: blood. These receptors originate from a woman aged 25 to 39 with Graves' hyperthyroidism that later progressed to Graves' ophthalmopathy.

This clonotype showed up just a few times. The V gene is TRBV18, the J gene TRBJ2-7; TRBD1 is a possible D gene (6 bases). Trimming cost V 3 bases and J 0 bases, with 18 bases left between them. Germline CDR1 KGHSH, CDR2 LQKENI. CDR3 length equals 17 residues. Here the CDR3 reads CASSPIRGLTSSYEQYF. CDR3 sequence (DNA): TGTGCCAGCTCACCTATCAGGGGCCTTACGAGCTCCTACGAGCAGTACTTC.

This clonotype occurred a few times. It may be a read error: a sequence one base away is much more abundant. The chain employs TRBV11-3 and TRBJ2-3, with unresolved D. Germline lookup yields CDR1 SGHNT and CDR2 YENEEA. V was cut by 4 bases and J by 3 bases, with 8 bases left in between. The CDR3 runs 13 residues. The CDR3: CASSSFRTDTQYF. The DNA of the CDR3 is TGTGCCAGCAGCTCCTTCCGGACAGATACGCAGTATTTT.

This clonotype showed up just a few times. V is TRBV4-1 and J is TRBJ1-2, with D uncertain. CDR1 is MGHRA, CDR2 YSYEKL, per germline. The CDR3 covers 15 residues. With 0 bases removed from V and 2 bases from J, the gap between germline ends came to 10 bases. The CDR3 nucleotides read TGCGCCAGCAGCCAAGATATCGGCAGAAACTATGGCTACACCTTC. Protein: CASSQDIGRNYGYTF.

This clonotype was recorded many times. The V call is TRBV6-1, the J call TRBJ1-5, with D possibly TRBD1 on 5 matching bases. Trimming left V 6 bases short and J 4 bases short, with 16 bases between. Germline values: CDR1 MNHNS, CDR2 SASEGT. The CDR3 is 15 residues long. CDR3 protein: CASRPTGRLNQPQHF. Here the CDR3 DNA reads TGTGCCAGCAGGCCCACGGGACGGCTTAATCAGCCCCAGCATTTT.

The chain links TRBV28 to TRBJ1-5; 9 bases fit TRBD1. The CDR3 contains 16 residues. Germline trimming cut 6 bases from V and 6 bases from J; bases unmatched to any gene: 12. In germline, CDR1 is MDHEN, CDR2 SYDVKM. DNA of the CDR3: TGTGCCAGCAGACCCACTTCCGGGACAGGGATTCAGCCCCAGCATTTT. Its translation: CASRPTSGTGIQPQHF. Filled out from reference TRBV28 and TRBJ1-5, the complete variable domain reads DVKVTQSSRYLVKRTGEKVFLECVQDMDHENMFWYRQDPGLGLRLIYFSYDVKMKEKGDIPEGYSVSREKKERFSLILESASTNQTSMYLCASRPTSGTGIQPQHFGDGTRLSIL.

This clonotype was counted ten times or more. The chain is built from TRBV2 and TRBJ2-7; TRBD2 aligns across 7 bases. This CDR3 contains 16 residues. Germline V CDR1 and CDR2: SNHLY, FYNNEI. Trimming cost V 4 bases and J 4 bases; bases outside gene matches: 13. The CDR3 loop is CASSVSGGEWAYEQYF. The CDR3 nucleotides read TGTGCCAGCAGTGTTTCGGGAGGCGAGTGGGCTTACGAGCAGTACTTC.

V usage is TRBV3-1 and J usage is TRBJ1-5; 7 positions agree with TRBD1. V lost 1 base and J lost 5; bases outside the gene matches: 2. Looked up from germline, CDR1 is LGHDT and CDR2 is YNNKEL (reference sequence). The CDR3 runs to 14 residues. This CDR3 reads CASSQGDSYQPQHF. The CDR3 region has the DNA TGTGCCAGCAGCCAAGGGGACAGTTATCAGCCCCAGCATTTT.

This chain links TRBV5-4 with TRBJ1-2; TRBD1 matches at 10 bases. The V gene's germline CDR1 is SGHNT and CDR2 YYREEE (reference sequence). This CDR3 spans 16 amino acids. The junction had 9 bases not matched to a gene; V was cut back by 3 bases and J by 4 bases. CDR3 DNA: TGTGCCAGCAGCTCACATCAGACAGGGGGCGCCTATGGCTACACCTTC. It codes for CASSSHQTGGAYGYTF.

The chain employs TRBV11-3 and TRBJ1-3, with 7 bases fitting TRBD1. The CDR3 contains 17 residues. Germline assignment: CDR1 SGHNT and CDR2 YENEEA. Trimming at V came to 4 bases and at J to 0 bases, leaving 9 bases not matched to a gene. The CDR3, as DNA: TGTGCCAGCAGCTCACACCCGGGACAGCTCTCTGGAAACACCATATATTTT. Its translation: CASSSHPGQLSGNTIYF.

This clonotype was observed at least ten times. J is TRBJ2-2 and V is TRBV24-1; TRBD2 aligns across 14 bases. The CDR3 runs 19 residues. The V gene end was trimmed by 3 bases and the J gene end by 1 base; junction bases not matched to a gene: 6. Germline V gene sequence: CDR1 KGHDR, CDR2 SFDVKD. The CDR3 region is CATSDGTGTSGGNTGELFF. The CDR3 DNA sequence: TGTGCCACCAGTGATGGAACCGGGACTAGCGGGGGGAACACCGGGGAGCTGTTTTTT.

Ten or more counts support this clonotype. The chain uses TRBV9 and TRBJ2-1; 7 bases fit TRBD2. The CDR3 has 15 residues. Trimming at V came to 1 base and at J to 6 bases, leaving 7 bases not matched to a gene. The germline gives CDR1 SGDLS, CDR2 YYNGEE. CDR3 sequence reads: CASSVLTSPGNEQFF. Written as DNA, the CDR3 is TGTGCCAGCAGCGTACTGACTAGCCCTGGCAATGAGCAGTTCTTC.

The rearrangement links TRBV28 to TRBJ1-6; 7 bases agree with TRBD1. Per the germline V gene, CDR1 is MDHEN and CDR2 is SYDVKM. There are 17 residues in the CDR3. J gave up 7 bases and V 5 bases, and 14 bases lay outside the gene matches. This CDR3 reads CASSVGTVGSLNSPLHF. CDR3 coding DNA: TGTGCCAGCAGTGTCGGGACAGTCGGGTCGTTAAATTCACCCCTCCACTTT.

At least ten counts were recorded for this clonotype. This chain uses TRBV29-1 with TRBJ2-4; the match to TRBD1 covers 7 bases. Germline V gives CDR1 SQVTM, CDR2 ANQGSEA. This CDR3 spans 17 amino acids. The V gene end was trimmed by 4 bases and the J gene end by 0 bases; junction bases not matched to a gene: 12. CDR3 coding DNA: TGCAGCGTTGTAGGGCAGGGGGACGACCTAGCCAAAAACATTCAGTACTTC. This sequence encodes CSVVGQGDDLAKNIQYF.

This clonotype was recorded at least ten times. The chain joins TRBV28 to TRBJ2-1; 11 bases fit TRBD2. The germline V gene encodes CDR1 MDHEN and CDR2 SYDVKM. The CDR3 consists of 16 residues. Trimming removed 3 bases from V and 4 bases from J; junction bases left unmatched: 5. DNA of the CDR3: TGTGCCAGCAGTTTGCAAGCTAGCGGGAGGTACAATGAGCAGTTCTTC. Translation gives CASSLQASGRYNEQFF.

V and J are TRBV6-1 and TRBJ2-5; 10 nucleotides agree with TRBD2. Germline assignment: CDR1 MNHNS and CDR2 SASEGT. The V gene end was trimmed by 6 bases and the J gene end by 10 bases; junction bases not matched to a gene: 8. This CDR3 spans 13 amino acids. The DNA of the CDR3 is TGTGCCAGCAGCTCCCCTAGCGGGAGATTCCAGTACTTC. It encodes CASSSPSGRFQYF.

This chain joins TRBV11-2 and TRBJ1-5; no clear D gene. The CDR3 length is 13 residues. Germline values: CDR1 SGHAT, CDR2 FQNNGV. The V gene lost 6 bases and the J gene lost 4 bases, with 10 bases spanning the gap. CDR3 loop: CASSPSWNQPQHF. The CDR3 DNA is TGTGCCAGCAGTCCTTCCTGGAATCAGCCCCAGCATTTT. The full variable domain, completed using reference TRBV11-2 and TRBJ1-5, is EAGVAQSPRYKIIEKRQSVAFWCNPISGHATLYWYQQILGQGPKLLIQFQNNGVVDDSQLPKDRFSAERLKGVDSTLKIQPAKLEDSAVYLCASSPSWNQPQHFGDGTRLSIL.

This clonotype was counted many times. The CDR3 loop is CASKEGNMNEQYF. CDR3 in DNA: TGCGCCAGCAAAGAGGGAAATATGAACGAGCAGTACTTC. The chain links TRBV5-1 to TRBJ2-7; D is perhaps TRBD2 (5 bases). Per the germline V gene, CDR1 is SGHRS and CDR2 is YFSETQ. Between the trimmed V and J ends, which lost 6 bases and 5 bases, there was a span of 15 bases. The CDR3 covers 13 residues.

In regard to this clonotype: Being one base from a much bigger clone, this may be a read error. CDR3 in amino acids: CACSLSEGFTQYF. CDR3 coding DNA: TGTGCCTGCAGTTTAAGTGAGGGGTTTACGCAGTATTTT. The chain combines TRBV27 with TRBJ2-3; perhaps D is TRBD1 or TRBD2 (5 bases each). The CDR3 covers 13 residues. Germline CDR1 and CDR2: MNHEY and SMNVEV (reference sequence).

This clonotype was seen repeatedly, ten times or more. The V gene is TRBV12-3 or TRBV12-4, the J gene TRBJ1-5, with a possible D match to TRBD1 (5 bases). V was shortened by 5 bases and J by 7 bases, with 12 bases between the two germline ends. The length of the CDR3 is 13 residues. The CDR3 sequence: CASSTRDPQPQHF. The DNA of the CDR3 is TGTGCCAGCAGTACCCGGGACCCACAGCCCCAGCATTTT.

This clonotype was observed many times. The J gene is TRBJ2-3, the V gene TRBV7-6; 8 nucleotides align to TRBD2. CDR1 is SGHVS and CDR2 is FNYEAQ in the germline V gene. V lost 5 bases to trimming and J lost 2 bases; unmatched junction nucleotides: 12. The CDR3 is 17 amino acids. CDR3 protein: CASSPFGLAESTDTQYF. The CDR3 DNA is TGTGCCAGCAGCCCCTTTGGACTAGCTGAGTCCACAGATACGCAGTATTTT. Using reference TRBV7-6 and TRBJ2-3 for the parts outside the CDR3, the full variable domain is GAGVSQSPRYKVTKRGQDVALRCDPISGHVSLYWYRQALGQGPEFLTYFNYEAQQDKSGLPNDRFSAERPEGSISTLTIQRTEQRDSAMYRCASSPFGLAESTDTQYFGPGTRLTVL.

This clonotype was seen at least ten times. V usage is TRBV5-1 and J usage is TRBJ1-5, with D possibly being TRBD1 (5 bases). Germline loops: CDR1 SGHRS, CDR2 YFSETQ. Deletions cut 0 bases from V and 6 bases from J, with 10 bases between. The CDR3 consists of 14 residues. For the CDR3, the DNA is TGCGCCAGCAGCTTGGAGGGGACCGGTCAGCCCCAGCATTTT. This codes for CASSLEGTGQPQHF.

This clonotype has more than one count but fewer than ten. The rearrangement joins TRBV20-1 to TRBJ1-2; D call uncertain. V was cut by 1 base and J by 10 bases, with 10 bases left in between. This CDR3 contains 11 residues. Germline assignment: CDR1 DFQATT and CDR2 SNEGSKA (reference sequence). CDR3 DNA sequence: TGCAGTGCTAGAGGTCTCGGGGACTACACCTTC. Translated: CSARGLGDYTF.

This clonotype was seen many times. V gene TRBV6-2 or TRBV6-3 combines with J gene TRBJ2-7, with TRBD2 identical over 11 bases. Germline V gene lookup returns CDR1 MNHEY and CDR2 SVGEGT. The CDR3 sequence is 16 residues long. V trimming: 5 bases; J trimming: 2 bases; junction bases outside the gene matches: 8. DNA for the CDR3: TGTGCCAGCAGTACGCCCTTGGGACTAGCGGCCTACGAGCAGTACTTC. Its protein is CASSTPLGLAAYEQYF.

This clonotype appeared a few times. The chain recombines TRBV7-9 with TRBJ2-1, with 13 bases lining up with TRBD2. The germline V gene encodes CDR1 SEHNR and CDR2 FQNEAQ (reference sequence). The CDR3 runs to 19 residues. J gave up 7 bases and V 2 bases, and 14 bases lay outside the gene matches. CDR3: CASSLTTGLGLAGVNEQFF. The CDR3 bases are TGTGCCAGCAGCTTAACGACAGGCTTAGGACTAGCGGGAGTTAATGAGCAGTTCTTC.

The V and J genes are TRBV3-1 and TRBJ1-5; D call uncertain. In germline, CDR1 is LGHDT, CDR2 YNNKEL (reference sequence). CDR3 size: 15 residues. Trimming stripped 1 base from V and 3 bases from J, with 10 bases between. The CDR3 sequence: CASSQGRGVNQPQHF. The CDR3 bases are TGTGCCAGCAGCCAAGGACGCGGAGTCAATCAGCCCCAGCATTTT.

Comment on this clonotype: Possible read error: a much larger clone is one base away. The DNA of the CDR3 is TGTGCCAGCAGGGATGGGTCCCGGGGTGGCGGGACCCAGTACTTC. This gives the protein CASRDGSRGGGTQYF. V usage is TRBV11-2 and J usage is TRBJ2-5; D may be TRBD2 (5 bases). This CDR3 region has 15 residues. Germline CDR1 is SGHAT and CDR2 is FQNNGV. Trimming took 6 bases from V and 7 from J, leaving 21 bases between them.

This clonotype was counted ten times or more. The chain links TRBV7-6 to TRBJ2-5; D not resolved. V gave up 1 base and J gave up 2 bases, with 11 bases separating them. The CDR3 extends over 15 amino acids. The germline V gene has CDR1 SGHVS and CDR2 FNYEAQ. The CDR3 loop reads CASSLEPGAQETQYF. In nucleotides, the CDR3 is TGTGCCAGCAGCTTAGAACCAGGAGCGCAAGAGACCCAGTACTTC.

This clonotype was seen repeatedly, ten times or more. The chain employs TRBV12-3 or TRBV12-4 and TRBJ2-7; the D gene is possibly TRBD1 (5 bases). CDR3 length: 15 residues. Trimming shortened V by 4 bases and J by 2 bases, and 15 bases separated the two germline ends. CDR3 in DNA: TGTGCCAGCAGTTCCGAAAAGGGGAAACCCTACGAGCAGTACTTC. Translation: CASSSEKGKPYEQYF.

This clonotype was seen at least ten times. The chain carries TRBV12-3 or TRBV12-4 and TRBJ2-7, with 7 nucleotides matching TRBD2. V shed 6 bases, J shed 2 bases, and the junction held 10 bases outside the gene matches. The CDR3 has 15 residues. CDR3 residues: CASSQAGSLTYEQYF. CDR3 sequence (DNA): TGTGCCAGCAGCCAAGCGGGGAGCCTTACCTACGAGCAGTACTTC.

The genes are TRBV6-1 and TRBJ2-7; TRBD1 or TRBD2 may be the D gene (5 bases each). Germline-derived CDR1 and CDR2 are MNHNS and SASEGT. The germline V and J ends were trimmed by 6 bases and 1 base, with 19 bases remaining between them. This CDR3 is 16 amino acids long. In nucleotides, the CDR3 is TGTGCCAGCAGACGACTCCGGGACGGTGATTCCTACGAGCAGTACTTC. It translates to CASRRLRDGDSYEQYF.

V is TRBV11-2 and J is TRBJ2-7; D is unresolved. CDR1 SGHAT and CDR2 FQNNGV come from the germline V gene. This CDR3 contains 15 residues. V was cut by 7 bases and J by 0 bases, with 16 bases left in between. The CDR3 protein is CASNGYRASSYEQYF. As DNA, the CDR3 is TGTGCCAGCAACGGTTACAGAGCAAGCTCCTACGAGCAGTACTTC. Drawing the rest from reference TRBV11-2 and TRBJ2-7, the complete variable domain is EAGVAQSPRYKIIEKRQSVAFWCNPISGHATLYWYQQILGQGPKLLIQFQNNGVVDDSQLPKDRFSAERLKGVDSTLKIQPAKLEDSAVYLCASNGYRASSYEQYFGPGTRLTVT.